This TCR beta chain was recorded in a study of cytomegalovirus exposure and HLA in healthy donors. Study background: Across some 400 genotyped donors, about 86% landed in the Caucasian-associated ancestry cluster.

Both 60 Vbeta primers and 13 Jbeta primers went into the PCR. The assay was immunoSEQ multiplex PCR, and TCRdb's table has in-frame clones only and misses some. This table has about 160,000 clones, approximately 80% appearing once. Whole-study findings and limits: A few V segments could not be told apart, such as TRBV6-2 and TRBV6-3, and were left out. CMV antigen specificity was confirmed in vitro for a few CMV-associated chains.

As regards this clone: The antigen is not known.

The germline V gene encodes CDR1 MNHNS and CDR2 SASEGT. This CDR3 is built from 12 residues. The ends were cut back, 3 bases at V and 11 bases at J, with 13 bases in the middle. The receptor's source is a man between 18 and 35 years old in good health and CMV-seropositive. Sequenced sample: PBMCs. The chain carries TRBV6-1 and TRBJ1-1, with D perhaps TRBD1 (6 bases). The CDR3 spells CASSEGARNAFF. The DNA of the CDR3 is TGTGCCAGCAGTGAGGGGGCTCGGAATGCTTTCTTT.